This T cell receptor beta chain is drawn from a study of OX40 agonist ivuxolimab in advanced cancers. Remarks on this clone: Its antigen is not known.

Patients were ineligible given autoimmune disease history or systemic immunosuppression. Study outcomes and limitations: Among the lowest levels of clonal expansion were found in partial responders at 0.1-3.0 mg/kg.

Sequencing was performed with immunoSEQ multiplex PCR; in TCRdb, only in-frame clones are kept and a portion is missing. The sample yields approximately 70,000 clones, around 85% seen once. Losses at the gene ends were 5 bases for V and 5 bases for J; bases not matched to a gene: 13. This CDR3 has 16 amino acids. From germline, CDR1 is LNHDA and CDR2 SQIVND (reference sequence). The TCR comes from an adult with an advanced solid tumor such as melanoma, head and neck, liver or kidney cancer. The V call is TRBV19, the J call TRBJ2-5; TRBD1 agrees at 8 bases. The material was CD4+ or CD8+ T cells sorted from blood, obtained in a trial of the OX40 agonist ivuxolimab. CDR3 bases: TGTGCCAGTAGTCGCACCCCCGACAGGGGCTGGGAGACCCAGTACTTC. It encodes CASSRTPDRGWETQYF.